Presented here are 25 T cell receptor beta chains from one specimen sequenced in a study of blood T cell repertoires in COVID-19. TCRdb's table, derived via immunoSEQ multiplex PCR, lists solely in-frame clones and lacks some. The sample lists 250,000 to 350,000 clones; roughly 80% were seen once. The source material was peripheral blood. The receptor set was obtained from a human donor with COVID-19, enrolled during active disease. The donor label of this sample is uncertain.

The CDR3 loop reads CASSTDRLGGYTF. CDR3 nucleotides: TGTGCCAGTAGTACCGACAGGTTGGGTGGCTACACCTTC. The chain employs TRBV19 and TRBJ1-2, with TRBD1 as a possible D gene (6 bases). The CDR3 totals 13 residues. Trimming removed 4 bases at V and 7 bases at J, with 13 bases between. Germline CDR1 is LNHDA and CDR2 is SQIVND (reference sequence).

CDR3: CASNLEGQRIRFYQPQHF. Here the CDR3 DNA reads TGTGCCAGCAACCTTGAGGGACAGCGCATTCGATTCTATCAGCCCCAGCATTTT. V gene TRBV6-4 combines with J gene TRBJ1-5; 7 positions match TRBD1. The CDR3 extends over 18 amino acids. Germline values: CDR1 MRHNA, CDR2 SNTAGT. Trimming removed 7 bases from V and 5 bases from J; junction bases left unmatched: 20.

The chain carries TRBV29-1 and TRBJ1-1; a weak D match, TRBD1 (5 bases). Per germline, CDR1 SQVTM and CDR2 ANQGSEA. There are 14 residues in the CDR3. Trimming removed 1 base at V and 7 bases at J, with 16 bases between. CDR3 in DNA: TGCAGCGTTGAAGGCTTCCGACAGTCCGGTGAAGCTTTCTTT. Amino acids: CSVEGFRQSGEAFF.

This clone occurred once. The chain combines TRBV30 with TRBJ1-4; 7 bases line up with TRBD1. The CDR3 length is 13 residues. V was clipped by 2 bases and J by 8 bases; unmatched bases: 5. Germline values: CDR1 GTSNPN, CDR2 SVGIG (reference sequence). The CDR3 coding sequence is TGTGCCTGGAGTCCTCTGACAGGGGAAAAACTGTTTTTT. As protein: CAWSPLTGEKLFF.

The rearrangement links TRBV6-2 or TRBV6-3 to TRBJ2-3, with TRBD2 identical over 8 bases. The CDR3 loop spans 17 amino acids. CDR1 is MNHEY, CDR2 SVGEGT, per germline. V trimming: 6 bases; J trimming: 0 bases; junction bases outside the gene matches: 11. The CDR3 nucleotides read TGTGCCAGCAGCCCTGGTCGTCTAGCGGGTAGCACAGATACGCAGTATTTT. It yields the protein CASSPGRLAGSTDTQYF.

As to this clone: This may be a read error: a much more frequent sequence differs by one nucleotide. The chain uses TRBV5-1 and TRBJ1-1; D is unclear. Deletions cut 5 bases from V and 5 bases from J, with 13 bases between. Germline CDR1 and CDR2: SGHRS and YFSETQ. The CDR3 consists of 13 residues. As DNA, the CDR3 is TGCGCCAGCAGTTTGAGGGAGGGTACTGAAGCTTTCTTT. This gives the protein CASSLREGTEAFF.

The chain uses TRBV7-9 and TRBJ2-3, with TRBD2 matching 8 bases. Germline V lookup: CDR1 SEHNR, CDR2 FQNEAQ (reference sequence). After removal of 4 bases from V and 2 bases from J, the junction contained 5 bases not matched to a gene. There are 15 residues in the CDR3. The CDR3 protein is CASSWGRGATDTQYF. CDR3 nucleotides: TGTGCCAGCAGCTGGGGGCGGGGGGCCACAGATACGCAGTATTTT.

The chain combines TRBV27 with TRBJ2-1, with D hard to call. The CDR3 totals 14 residues. The V and J ends lost 2 bases and 2 bases respectively, with 7 bases between them. Per germline, CDR1 MNHEY and CDR2 SMNVEV (reference sequence). CDR3 region: CASSLGRAYNEQFF. The CDR3 nucleotides read TGTGCCAGCAGTTTAGGGCGAGCCTACAATGAGCAGTTCTTC.

The chain uses TRBV19 and TRBJ2-1; 7 bases map to TRBD1. Per the germline V gene, CDR1 is LNHDA and CDR2 is SQIVND (reference sequence). J was trimmed by 6 bases and V by 4 bases; bases with no gene match: 9. This CDR3 is built from 15 residues. CDR3 region: CASSTQGRSSNEQFF. The CDR3 DNA is TGTGCCAGTAGTACACAGGGGCGATCCAGCAATGAGCAGTTCTTC.

The chain combines TRBV6-2 or TRBV6-3 with TRBJ2-1; D ambiguous. The CDR3 has 14 residues. V lost 4 bases, J lost 4 bases, and 11 bases lay in between. The germline gives CDR1 MNHEY, CDR2 SVGEGT. CDR3 region: CASSSNKLYNEQFF. The CDR3 DNA reads as TGTGCCAGCAGTTCCAACAAATTATACAATGAGCAGTTCTTC.

The chain employs TRBV30 and TRBJ2-1, with D possibly TRBD1 on 6 matching bases. V was trimmed by 4 bases and J by 2 bases, leaving 15 bases between them. Germline V gives CDR1 GTSNPN, CDR2 SVGIG (reference sequence). The CDR3 consists of 15 residues. The CDR3 coding sequence is TGTGCCTGGAACCCAGACAGGAACCCCTACAATGAGCAGTTCTTC. This translates into CAWNPDRNPYNEQFF.

A note on this clone: In the same sample, other DNA sequences code for this CDR3. V gene TRBV7-3 combines with J gene TRBJ2-1, with D perhaps matching TRBD2 (7 bases). The CDR3 is 15 amino acids. The germline V gene has CDR1 SGHTA and CDR2 FQGTGA. V lost 4 bases and J lost 0, with 10 bases in between. CDR3: CASSSGGRSYNEQFF. The CDR3 DNA reads as TGTGCCAGCAGCTCCGGGGGGCGCTCCTACAATGAGCAGTTCTTC.

This clone was found once. The chain combines TRBV12-3 or TRBV12-4 with TRBJ1-1, with D unclear. The ends were cut back, 7 bases at V and 2 bases at J, with 11 bases in the middle. This CDR3 comprises 13 residues. CDR3 coding DNA: TGTGCCAGCACCGCGACACCCAACACTGAAGCTTTCTTT. It yields the protein CASTATPNTEAFF.

J is TRBJ1-6 and V is TRBV3-1 (or the pseudogene TRBV3-2); possible D gene TRBD1, 5 bases. CDR3 size: 14 residues. The V gene's germline CDR1 is LGHDT and CDR2 YNNKEL (reference sequence). Trimming cost V 4 bases and J 8 bases, with 12 bases left between them. CDR3 amino acids: CASSLSDSHSPLHF. CDR3 sequence (DNA): TGTGCCAGCAGCCTCTCCGACAGTCATTCACCCCTCCACTTT.

The chain uses TRBV6-2 or TRBV6-3 and TRBJ1-3; D perhaps matches TRBD1 (6 bases). Germline V gives CDR1 MNHEY, CDR2 SVGEGT. Trimming shortened V by 4 bases and J by 0 bases, and 7 bases separated the two germline ends. The length of the CDR3 is 14 residues. This chain's CDR3 is CASSWTASGNTIYF. The CDR3 coding sequence is TGTGCCAGCAGTTGGACAGCCTCTGGAAACACCATATATTTT.

This chain connects TRBV9 to TRBJ2-2; D perhaps matches TRBD2 (6 bases). The V gene lost 0 bases and the J gene lost 6 bases, with 12 bases spanning the gap. This CDR3 region has 15 residues. In germline, CDR1 is SGDLS, CDR2 YYNGEE. The CDR3 nucleotides read TGTGCCAGCAGCGTAGGACGGGAGAGGCCCGGGGAGCTGTTTTTT. Protein: CASSVGRERPGELFF.

The genes are TRBV28 and TRBJ2-7; D remains ambiguous. The CDR3 runs to 12 residues. Trimming cost V 1 base and J 6 bases, with 7 bases left between them. Germline V gene data show CDR1 as MDHEN and CDR2 as SYDVKM. The CDR3 sequence is CASSLSYSEQYF. CDR3 nucleotide sequence: TGTGCCAGCAGTTTATCGTATAGCGAGCAGTACTTC.

The chain has TRBV29-1 and TRBJ2-1, with no clear D. V was clipped by 6 bases and J by 9 bases, with 6 bases between them. This CDR3 contains 9 residues. Germline lookup yields CDR1 SQVTM and CDR2 ANQGSEA. The CDR3 sequence is CSVSGEQFF. CDR3 sequence (DNA): TGCAGCGTGAGTGGTGAGCAGTTCTTC.

V and J are TRBV7-8 and TRBJ1-5, with D perhaps TRBD1 (6 bases). CDR3 length equals 15 residues. V was trimmed by 1 base and J by 7 bases, leaving 14 bases between them. The germline gives CDR1 SGHVS, CDR2 FQNEAQ. CDR3 in DNA: TGTGCCAGCAGCTTAGTAGGCAGGGGATCGCAGCCCCAGCATTTT. Protein product: CASSLVGRGSQPQHF.

This clone occurred many times. This sequence joins TRBV5-1 and TRBJ1-4; D is uncertain. The CDR3 covers 14 residues. V lost 0 bases, J lost 10 bases, and 13 bases lay in between. CDR1 is SGHRS and CDR2 is YFSETQ in the germline V gene. CDR3 sequence reads: CASSLVRSPGKLFF. CDR3 DNA: TGCGCCAGCAGCTTGGTTCGGTCCCCGGGAAAACTGTTTTTT.

The rearrangement links TRBV10-2 to TRBJ1-6, with 9 bases aligning to TRBD1. Germline CDR1 WSHSY, CDR2 SAAADI. This CDR3 has 14 amino acids. J lost 7 bases, V lost 5 bases, and 3 bases had no gene match. The CDR3 loop reads CASSSGQGNSPLHF. Written as DNA, the CDR3 is TGCGCCAGCAGTTCGGGACAGGGAAATTCACCCCTCCACTTT.

The CDR3 reads CASSWSGRETQYF. CDR3 sequence (DNA): TGTGCCAGCAGCTGGTCGGGGAGGGAGACCCAGTACTTC. J is TRBJ2-5 and V is TRBV12-3 or TRBV12-4; possibly TRBD2 for D (6 bases). The CDR3 is made up of 13 amino acids. Trimming left V 6 bases short and J 5 bases short, with 13 bases between.

The chain couples TRBV6-5 to TRBJ2-2, with 10 bases matching TRBD1. This CDR3 region has 15 residues. Trimming removed 7 bases from V and 7 bases from J; junction bases left unmatched: 9. CDR1 and CDR2 (germline): MNHEY, SVGAGI. CDR3 residues: CASTRDRGSGGELFF. As DNA, the CDR3 is TGTGCCAGCACCCGGGACAGGGGATCAGGCGGGGAGCTGTTTTTT.

The chain carries TRBV28 and TRBJ2-7, with 9 bases matching TRBD1. J lost 2 bases, V lost 5 bases, and 4 bases had no gene match. The CDR3 totals 14 residues. CDR1 is MDHEN and CDR2 is SYDVKM in the germline V gene. The CDR3 DNA reads TGTGCCAGCAGTACGACAGGGGGAACCTACGAGCAGTACTTC. Protein: CASSTTGGTYEQYF.

V and J are TRBV3-1 (or the pseudogene TRBV3-2) and TRBJ1-2; unclear D gene. The CDR3 extends over 16 amino acids. Germline-derived CDR1 and CDR2 are LGHDT and YNNKEL (reference sequence). The V end was cut by 1 base, the J end by 1 base, with 13 bases between. CDR3 in amino acids: CASSQGQFPLNYGYTF. CDR3 DNA: TGTGCCAGCAGCCAAGGGCAGTTTCCTCTTAACTATGGCTACACCTTC.